This T cell receptor beta chain was observed in a study of T cell responses to AZD1222 COVID-19 vaccine. Produced via immunoSEQ multiplex PCR; TCRdb's table is partial and in-frame only. The data show 150,000 to 200,000 clones, about 90% seen once. General study findings and limits: Regions 160-218 and 743-854 held dominance among vaccine-associated CD4 TCRs, which spanned spike.

In the case of this clone: Its antigen is still unknown.

V was clipped by 5 bases and J by 0 bases, with 5 bases between them. Per the germline V gene, CDR1 is SGHRS and CDR2 is YFSETQ. There are 12 residues in the CDR3. The receptor comes from an adult in good health. This sample comprised peripheral blood, obtained on day 0 of AZD1222 vaccination. The V gene is TRBV5-1, the J gene TRBJ1-1; no clear D. Written as DNA, the CDR3 is TGCGCCAGCAGGGCCTTGAACACTGAAGCTTTCTTT. Translating gives CASRALNTEAFF.